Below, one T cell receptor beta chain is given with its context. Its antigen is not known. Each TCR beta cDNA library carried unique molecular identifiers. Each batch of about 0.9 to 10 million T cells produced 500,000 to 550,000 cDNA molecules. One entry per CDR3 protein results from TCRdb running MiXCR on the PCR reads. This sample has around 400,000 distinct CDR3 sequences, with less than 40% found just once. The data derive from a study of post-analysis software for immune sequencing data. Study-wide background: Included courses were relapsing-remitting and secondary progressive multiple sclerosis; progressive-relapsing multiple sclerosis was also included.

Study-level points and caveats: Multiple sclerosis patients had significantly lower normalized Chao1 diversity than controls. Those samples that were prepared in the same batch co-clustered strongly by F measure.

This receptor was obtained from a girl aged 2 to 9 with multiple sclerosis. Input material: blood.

The CDR3 protein is CASSSPHLLGGLYNEQFF. CDR3 nucleotide sequence: TGTGCCAGCAGTTCTCCCCACCTTCTGGGGGGGCTTTACAATGAGCAGTTCTTC. The V gene is TRBV28, the J gene TRBJ2-1; tentative D call: TRBD2 (7 bases). V shed 4 bases and J shed 4 bases, with 23 bases lying between them. The CDR3 extends over 18 amino acids. CDR1 is MDHEN and CDR2 is SYDVKM in the germline V gene.